This T cell receptor beta chain was captured in a study of response to subunit inactivated influenza vaccine. TCRdb ran MiXCR on the RT-PCR reads and lists one entry per CDR3 protein. The table includes about 540,000 distinct CDR3 sequences, 11% to 15% detected once. Turning to this clonotype: Its antigen is unknown.

V was clipped by 5 bases and J by 8 bases; unmatched bases: 9. CDR1 SGHVS and CDR2 FQNEAQ come from the germline V gene. The CDR3 sequence is 14 residues long. Study-wide points: It was suggested by the authors that few new T cells are recruited by each seasonal influenza vaccination.

The genes are TRBV7-8 and TRBJ1-2; 9 nucleotides agree with TRBD1. The TCR sequence derives from a man aged 45-65 years who received an inactivated influenza vaccine. Here the sequenced sample was PBMCs from blood, taken about 12 days after vaccination. This chain's CDR3 is CASSRGTGFGGYTF. The CDR3 nucleotides are TGTGCCAGCAGCCGCGGGACAGGGTTTGGCGGCTACACCTTC.